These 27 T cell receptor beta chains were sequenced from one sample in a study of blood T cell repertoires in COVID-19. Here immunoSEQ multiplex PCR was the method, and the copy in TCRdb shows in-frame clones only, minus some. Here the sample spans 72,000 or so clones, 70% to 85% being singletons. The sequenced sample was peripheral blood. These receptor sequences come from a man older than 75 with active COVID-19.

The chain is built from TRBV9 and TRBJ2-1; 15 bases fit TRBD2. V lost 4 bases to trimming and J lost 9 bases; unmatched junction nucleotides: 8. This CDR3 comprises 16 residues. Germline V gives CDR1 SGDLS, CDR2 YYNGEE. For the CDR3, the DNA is TGTGCCAGCAGCATAGGACTAGCGGGGGGGCCTAGTGAGCAGTTCTTC. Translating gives CASSIGLAGGPSEQFF.

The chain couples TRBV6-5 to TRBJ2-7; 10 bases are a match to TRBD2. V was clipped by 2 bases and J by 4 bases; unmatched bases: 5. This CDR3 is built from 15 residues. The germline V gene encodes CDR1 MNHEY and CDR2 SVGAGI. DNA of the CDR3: TGTGCCAGCAGTTACGGTTCTAGCGGGAGATACGAGCAGTACTTC. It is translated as CASSYGSSGRYEQYF.

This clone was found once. The CDR3 is CASRDRATAKNIQYF. CDR3 DNA sequence: TGTGCCAGTAGGGACAGGGCAACGGCCAAAAACATTCAGTACTTC. The V call is TRBV19, the J call TRBJ2-4; 8 bases align to TRBD1. Per the germline V gene, CDR1 is LNHDA and CDR2 is SQIVND (reference sequence). The CDR3 covers 15 residues. Trimming removed 6 bases from V and 1 base from J; junction bases left unmatched: 5.

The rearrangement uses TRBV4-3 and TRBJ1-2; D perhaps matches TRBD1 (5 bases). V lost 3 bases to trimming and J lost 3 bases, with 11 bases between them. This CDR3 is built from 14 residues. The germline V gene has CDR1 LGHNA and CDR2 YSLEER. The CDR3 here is CASSQETGHYGYTF. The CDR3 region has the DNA TGCGCCAGCAGCCAGGAAACAGGACACTATGGCTACACCTTC.

The CDR3 region has the DNA TGTGCCAGCTCACCACGGACAGAAAAAAATCAGCCCCAGCATTTT. It codes for CASSPRTEKNQPQHF. The V call is TRBV18, the J call TRBJ1-5, with D perhaps TRBD1 (6 bases). The CDR3 contains 15 residues. Trimming removed 1 base at V and 4 bases at J, with 11 bases between. Germline V CDR1 and CDR2: KGHSH, LQKENI.

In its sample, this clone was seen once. In nucleotides, the CDR3 is TGTGCCAGCAGCGTTCAGGGCGGATCGAATGAGCAGTTCTTC. Translated, it gives CASSVQGGSNEQFF. The rearrangement joins TRBV9 to TRBJ2-1, with D possibly being TRBD1 (5 bases). The germline V gene encodes CDR1 SGDLS and CDR2 YYNGEE. This CDR3 has 14 amino acids. V was shortened by 2 bases and J by 7 bases, with 13 bases between the two germline ends.

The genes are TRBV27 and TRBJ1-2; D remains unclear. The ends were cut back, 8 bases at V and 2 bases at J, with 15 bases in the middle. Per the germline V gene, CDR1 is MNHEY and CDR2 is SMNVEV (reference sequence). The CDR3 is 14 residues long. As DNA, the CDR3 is TGTGCCAGCCGACGCGGAGGCGGAAACTATGGCTACACCTTC. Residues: CASRRGGGNYGYTF.

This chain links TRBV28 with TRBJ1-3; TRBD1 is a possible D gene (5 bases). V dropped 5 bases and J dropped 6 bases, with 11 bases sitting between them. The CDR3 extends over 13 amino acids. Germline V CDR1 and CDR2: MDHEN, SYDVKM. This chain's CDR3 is CASSGVGQNTIYF. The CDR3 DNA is TGTGCCAGCAGTGGTGTGGGGCAAAACACCATATATTTT. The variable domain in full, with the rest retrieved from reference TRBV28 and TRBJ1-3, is DVKVTQSSRYLVKRTGEKVFLECVQDMDHENMFWYRQDPGLGLRLIYFSYDVKMKEKGDIPEGYSVSREKKERFSLILESASTNQTSMYLCASSGVGQNTIYFGEGSWLTVV.

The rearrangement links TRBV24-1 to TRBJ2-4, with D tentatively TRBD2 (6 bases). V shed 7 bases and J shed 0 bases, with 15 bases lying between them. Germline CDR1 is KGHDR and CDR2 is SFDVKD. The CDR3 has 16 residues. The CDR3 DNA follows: TGTGCCACCAGACTAAAGGAGGGCTTAGCCAAAAACATTCAGTACTTC. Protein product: CATRLKEGLAKNIQYF.

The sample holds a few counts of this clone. The CDR3: CASSNDLIQREKDYEQYF. The CDR3 DNA is TGTGCCAGCAGCAACGACTTGATCCAGCGGGAGAAAGACTACGAGCAGTACTTC. The J gene is TRBJ2-7, the V gene TRBV6-2 or TRBV6-3; 8 bases match TRBD2. Looked up from germline, CDR1 is MNHEY and CDR2 is SVGEGT. The CDR3 covers 18 residues. V shed 6 bases and J 3 bases; nucleotides not matched to a gene: 19.

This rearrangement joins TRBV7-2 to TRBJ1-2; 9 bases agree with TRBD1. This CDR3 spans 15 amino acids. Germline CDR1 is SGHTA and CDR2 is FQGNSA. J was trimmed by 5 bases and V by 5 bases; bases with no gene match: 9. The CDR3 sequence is CASSPVRDRAYGYTF. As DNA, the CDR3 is TGTGCCAGCAGCCCAGTAAGGGACAGGGCTTATGGCTACACCTTC.

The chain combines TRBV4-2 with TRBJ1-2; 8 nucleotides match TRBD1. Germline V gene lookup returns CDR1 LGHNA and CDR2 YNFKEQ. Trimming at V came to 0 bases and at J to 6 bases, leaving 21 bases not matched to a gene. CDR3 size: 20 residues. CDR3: CASSQDGATWDRSRADGYTF. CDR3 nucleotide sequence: TGTGCCAGCAGCCAAGATGGGGCAACCTGGGACAGGTCCCGTGCGGATGGCTACACCTTC.

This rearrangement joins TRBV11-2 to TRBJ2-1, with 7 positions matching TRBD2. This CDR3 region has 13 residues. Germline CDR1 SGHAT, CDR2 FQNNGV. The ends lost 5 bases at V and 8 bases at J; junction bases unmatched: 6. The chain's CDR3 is CASSRTSGDEQFF. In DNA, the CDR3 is TGTGCCAGCAGCCGGACTAGTGGCGATGAGCAGTTCTTC.

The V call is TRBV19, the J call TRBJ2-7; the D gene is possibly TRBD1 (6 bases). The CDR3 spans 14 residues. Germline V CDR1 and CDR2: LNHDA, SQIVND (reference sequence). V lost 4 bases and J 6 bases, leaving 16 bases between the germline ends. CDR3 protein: CASSTAPGVGEQYF. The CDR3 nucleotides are TGTGCCAGTAGTACCGCCCCAGGGGTAGGCGAGCAGTACTTC. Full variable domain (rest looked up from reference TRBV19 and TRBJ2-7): DGGITQSPKYLFRKEGQNVTLSCEQNLNHDAMYWYRQDPGQGLRLIYYSQIVNDFQKGDIAEGYSVSREKKESFPLTVTSAQKNPTAFYLCASSTAPGVGEQYFGPGTRLTVT.

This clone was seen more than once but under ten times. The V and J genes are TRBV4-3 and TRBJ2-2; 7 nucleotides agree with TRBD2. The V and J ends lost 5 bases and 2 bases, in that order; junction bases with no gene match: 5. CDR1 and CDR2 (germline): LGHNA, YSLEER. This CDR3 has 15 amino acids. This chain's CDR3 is CASSKGRVNTGELFF. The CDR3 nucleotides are TGCGCCAGCAGCAAAGGGAGGGTAAACACCGGGGAGCTGTTTTTT.

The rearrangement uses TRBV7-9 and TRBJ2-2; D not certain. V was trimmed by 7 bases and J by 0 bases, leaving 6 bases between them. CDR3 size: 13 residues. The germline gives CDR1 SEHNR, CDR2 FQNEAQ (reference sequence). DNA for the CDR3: TGTGCCAGCACCGGCACGAACACCGGGGAGCTGTTTTTT. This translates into CASTGTNTGELFF.

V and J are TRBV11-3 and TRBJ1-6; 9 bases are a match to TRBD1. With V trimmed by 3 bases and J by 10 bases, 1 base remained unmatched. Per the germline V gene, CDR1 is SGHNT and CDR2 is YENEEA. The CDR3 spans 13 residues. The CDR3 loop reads CASSLDRGSPLHF. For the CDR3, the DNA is TGTGCCAGCAGCTTGGACAGGGGCTCACCCCTCCACTTT.

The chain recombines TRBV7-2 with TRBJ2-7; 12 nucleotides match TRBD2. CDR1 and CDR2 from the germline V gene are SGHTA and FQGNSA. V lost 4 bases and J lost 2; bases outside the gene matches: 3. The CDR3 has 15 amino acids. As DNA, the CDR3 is TGTGCCAGCAGCTCGACTAGCGGGAGTACCTACGAGCAGTACTTC. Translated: CASSSTSGSTYEQYF.

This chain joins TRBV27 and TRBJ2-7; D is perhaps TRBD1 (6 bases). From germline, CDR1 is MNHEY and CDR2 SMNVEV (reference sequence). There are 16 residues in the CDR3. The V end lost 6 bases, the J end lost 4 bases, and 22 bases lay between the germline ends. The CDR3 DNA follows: TGTGCCAGCAGACCGATGATTACAGGGAATGAGTACGAGCAGTACTTC. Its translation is CASRPMITGNEYEQYF.

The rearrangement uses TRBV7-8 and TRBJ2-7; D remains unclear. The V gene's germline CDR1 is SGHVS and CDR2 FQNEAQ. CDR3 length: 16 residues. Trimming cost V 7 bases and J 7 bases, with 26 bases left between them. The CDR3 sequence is CASTSVSVRAGREQYF. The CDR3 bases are TGTGCCAGCACCTCTGTGTCGGTGCGAGCAGGCCGGGAGCAGTACTTC. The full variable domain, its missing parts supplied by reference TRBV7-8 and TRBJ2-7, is GAGVSQSPRYKVAKRGQDVALRCDPISGHVSLFWYQQALGQGPEFLTYFQNEAQLDKSGLPSDRFFAERPEGSVSTLKIQRTQQEDSAVYLCASTSVSVRAGREQYFGPGTRLTVT.

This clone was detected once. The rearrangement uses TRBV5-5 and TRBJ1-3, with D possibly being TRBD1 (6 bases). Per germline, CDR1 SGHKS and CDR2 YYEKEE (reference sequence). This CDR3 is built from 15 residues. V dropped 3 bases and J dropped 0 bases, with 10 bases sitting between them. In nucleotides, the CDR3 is TGTGCCAGCAGCTCACGAGGGGGCTCTGGAAACACCATATATTTT. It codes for CASSSRGGSGNTIYF. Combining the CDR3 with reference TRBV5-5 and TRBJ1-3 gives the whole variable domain DAGVTQSPTHLIKTRGQQVTLRCSPISGHKSVSWYQQVLGQGPQFIFQYYEKEERGRGNFPDRFSARQFPNYSSELNVNALLLGDSALYLCASSSRGGSGNTIYFGEGSWLTVV.

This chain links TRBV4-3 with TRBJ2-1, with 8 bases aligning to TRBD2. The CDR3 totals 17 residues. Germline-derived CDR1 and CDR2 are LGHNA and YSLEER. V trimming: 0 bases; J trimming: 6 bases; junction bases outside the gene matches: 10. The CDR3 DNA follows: TGCGCCAGCAGCCAAGATAGTCAAGCGGGAGTTCCCAATGAGCAGTTCTTC. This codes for CASSQDSQAGVPNEQFF.

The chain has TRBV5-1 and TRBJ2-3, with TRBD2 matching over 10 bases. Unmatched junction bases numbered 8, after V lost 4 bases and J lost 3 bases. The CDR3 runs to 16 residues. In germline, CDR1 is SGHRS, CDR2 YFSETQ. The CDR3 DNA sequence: TGCGCCAGCAGCCCCCGGACTAGCGGAAGTACAGATACGCAGTATTTT. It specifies CASSPRTSGSTDTQYF.

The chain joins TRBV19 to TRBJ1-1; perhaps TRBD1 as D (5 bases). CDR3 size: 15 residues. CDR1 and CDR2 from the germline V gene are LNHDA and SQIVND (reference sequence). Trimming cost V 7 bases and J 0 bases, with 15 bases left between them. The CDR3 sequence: CASKPRQTMNTEAFF. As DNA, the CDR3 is TGTGCCAGTAAACCTCGACAGACGATGAACACTGAAGCTTTCTTT.

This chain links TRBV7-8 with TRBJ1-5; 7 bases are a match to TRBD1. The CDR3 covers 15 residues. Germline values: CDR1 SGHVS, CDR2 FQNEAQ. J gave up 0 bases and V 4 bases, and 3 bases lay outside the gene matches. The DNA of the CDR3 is TGTGCCAGCAGCTCCCAGGGGGTTAGCAATCAGCCCCAGCATTTT. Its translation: CASSSQGVSNQPQHF. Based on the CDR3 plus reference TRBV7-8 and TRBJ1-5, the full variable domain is GAGVSQSPRYKVAKRGQDVALRCDPISGHVSLFWYQQALGQGPEFLTYFQNEAQLDKSGLPSDRFFAERPEGSVSTLKIQRTQQEDSAVYLCASSSQGVSNQPQHFGDGTRLSIL.

The CDR3 DNA sequence: TGCGCCAGCAGCCAGGGGGACAGGGTCGGAGGGGAGCTGTTTTTT. This sequence encodes CASSQGDRVGGELFF. The rearrangement uses TRBV4-1 and TRBJ2-2; TRBD1 agrees at 9 bases. Looked up from germline, CDR1 is MGHRA and CDR2 is YSYEKL. The trim removed 3 bases at V and 8 bases at J, leaving 7 bases unmatched. This CDR3 has 15 residues.

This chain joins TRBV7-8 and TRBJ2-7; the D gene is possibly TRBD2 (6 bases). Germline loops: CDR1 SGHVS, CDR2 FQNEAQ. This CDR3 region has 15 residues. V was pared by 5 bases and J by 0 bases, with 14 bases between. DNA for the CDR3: TGTGCCAGCAGCCCCCTGGCGGGGAGCTCCTACGAGCAGTACTTC. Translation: CASSPLAGSSYEQYF.